These T cell receptor beta chains were read from a single sample in a study of T cell responses to AZD1222 COVID-19 vaccine. Clones were read by immunoSEQ multiplex PCR, and TCRdb kept only the in-frame ones, dropping some. The table has about 120,000 clones, 86% seen once; the top ten hold 7.7%. The starting material was peripheral blood, obtained on day 0 of AZD1222 vaccination. Receptor source: an adult in good health. Each CDR3 is given with its conserved first and last residue. D genes are given only for firm matches. The size of a clone is reported for some rows only, either as once, few or many, or as a class for expanded clones.

V: TRBV10-2
J: TRBJ2-1
D: TRBD2
size: NA
DNA: TGCGCCAGCAGGGTAGCGGGAGGAACCTACAATGAGCAGTTCTTC
CDR3: CASRVAGGTYNEQFF

V: TRBV4-1
J: TRBJ1-3
D: NA
size: few
DNA: TGCGCCAGCAGCCAACACAATATCAGGGGAATTGGAAACACCATATATTTT
CDR3: CASSQHNIRGIGNTIYF

V: TRBV19
J: TRBJ2-5
D: NA
size: NA
DNA: TGTGCCAGTAGCTCTACAGGGAGGGCCCAGTACTTC
CDR3: CASSSTGRAQYF

V: TRBV7-2
J: TRBJ2-3
D: NA
size: NA
DNA: TGTGCCAGCAGCTTTGTCGGCCCGGGAGATACGCAGTATTTT
CDR3: CASSFVGPGDTQYF

V: TRBV7-9
J: TRBJ2-1
D: NA
size: NA
DNA: TGTGCCAGCAGCTTATATGGACGGAGGAGCTCCTACAATGAGCAGTTCTTC
CDR3: CASSLYGRRSSYNEQFF

V: TRBV27
J: TRBJ1-1
D: TRBD1
size: once
DNA: TGTGCCACCGGACAGGGTGGCACTGAAGCTTTCTTT
CDR3: CATGQGGTEAFF

V: TRBV19
J: TRBJ2-2
D: TRBD2
size: few
DNA: TGTGCCAGTAGCCGGGGGGCCGGGGAGCTGTTTTTT
CDR3: CASSRGAGELFF

V: TRBV10-3
J: TRBJ1-2
D: NA
size: NA
DNA: TGTGCCATCAGGGGGGGGGCCAACTATGGCTACACCTTC
CDR3: CAIRGGANYGYTF

V: TRBV28
J: TRBJ2-1
D: TRBD2
size: NA
DNA: TGTGCCAGCAGCCTCGGGGGAGCGGGAGGGCCAAGTAATGAGCAGTTCTTC
CDR3: CASSLGGAGGPSNEQFF

V: TRBV5-4
J: TRBJ1-4
D: TRBD1
size: NA
DNA: TGTGCCAGCAGCCGGGACAGGGGGCCGAAGAATGAAAAACTGTTTTTT
CDR3: CASSRDRGPKNEKLFF

V: TRBV30
J: TRBJ1-1
D: NA
size: NA
DNA: TGTGCCTGGACCAGGGTGGGGACTGAAGCTTTCTTT
CDR3: CAWTRVGTEAFF

V: TRBV19
J: TRBJ1-5
D: TRBD1
size: NA
DNA: TGTGCCAGTAAGGGCGGGACAGAGAGCAATCAGCCCCAGCATTTT
CDR3: CASKGGTESNQPQHF

V: TRBV6-1
J: TRBJ1-6
D: NA
size: NA
DNA: TGTGCCAGCAGTGAGTCTCGCTCGAGCTCCTATAATTCACCCCTCCACTTT
CDR3: CASSESRSSSYNSPLHF

V: TRBV3-1/TRBV3-2
J: TRBJ1-5
D: TRBD1
size: NA
DNA: TGTGCCAGCAGCCAAGGGACAGGACCCTATATGAGCAATCAGCCCCAGCATTTT
CDR3: CASSQGTGPYMSNQPQHF

V: TRBV4-2
J: TRBJ2-7
D: NA
size: NA
DNA: TGTGCCAGCAGCCAAGATAGGGCGGGACTCTCCTACGAGCAGTACTTC
CDR3: CASSQDRAGLSYEQYF

V: TRBV13
J: TRBJ2-2
D: TRBD2
size: NA
DNA: TGTGCCAGCAGCCCCCCGGGGGGGGTCACCGGGGAGCTGTTTTTT
CDR3: CASSPPGGVTGELFF

V: TRBV19
J: TRBJ1-2
D: NA
size: NA
DNA: TGTGCCAGTATGGCCGGCTTCCTTAGGGGCTACACCTTC
CDR3: CASMAGFLRGYTF

V: TRBV4-1
J: TRBJ2-2
D: NA
size: NA
DNA: TGCGCCAGCAGCCGCACGAACTTGAACACCGGGGAGCTGTTTTTT
CDR3: CASSRTNLNTGELFF

V: TRBV5-1
J: TRBJ2-2
D: NA
size: NA
DNA: TGCGCCAGCAGCGTCTTCGCCCTGGAAGGCACCGGGGAGCTGTTTTTT
CDR3: CASSVFALEGTGELFF

V: TRBV7-2
J: TRBJ1-1
D: NA
size: few
DNA: TGTGCCAGCAGCTTCGGGCTGTGGCAGGAGAGCACTGAAGCTTTCTTT
CDR3: CASSFGLWQESTEAFF

V: TRBV6-5
J: TRBJ2-3
D: NA
size: NA
DNA: TGTGCCAGCAGTTACTCGGGGGATCCCACAGATACGCAGTATTTT
CDR3: CASSYSGDPTDTQYF

V: TRBV3-1/TRBV3-2
J: TRBJ1-6
D: TRBD1
size: few
DNA: TGTGCCAGCAGCCAATTAACAGGGGGAATGCGTGGTTCACCCCTCCACTTT
CDR3: CASSQLTGGMRGSPLHF

V: TRBV19
J: TRBJ1-5
D: NA
size: NA
DNA: TGTGCCAGTACCCCTGGCGGCAATCAGCCCCAGCATTTT
CDR3: CASTPGGNQPQHF

V: TRBV3-1/TRBV3-2
J: TRBJ1-1
D: NA
size: NA
DNA: TGTGCCAGCAGCCAAGGAGGGGCGAATCGGGGCACTGAAGCTTTCTTT
CDR3: CASSQGGANRGTEAFF

V: TRBV18
J: TRBJ2-7
D: NA
size: NA
DNA: TGTGCCAGCTCACCAGCGGGAAACTCCTACGAGCAGTACTTC
CDR3: CASSPAGNSYEQYF

V: TRBV3-1/TRBV3-2
J: TRBJ2-5
D: TRBD2
size: NA
DNA: TGTGCCAGCTGCGTGAGGGAGGGGAGGGGGACCCAGTACTTC
CDR3: CASCVREGRGTQYF

V: TRBV7-9
J: TRBJ2-7
D: TRBD1
size: NA
DNA: TGTGCCAGCAGCTCAGGGACAGGCAGTAGCTACGAGCAGTACTTC
CDR3: CASSSGTGSSYEQYF

V: TRBV5-5
J: TRBJ1-5
D: TRBD1
size: NA
DNA: TGTGCCAGCAGCTTGGGGTCAGGGGGAGTGAGCAATCAGCCCCAGCATTTT
CDR3: CASSLGSGGVSNQPQHF

V: TRBV6-5
J: TRBJ1-4
D: TRBD1
size: NA
DNA: TGTGCCAGCAGCCGAAAGACAGGGGGTTGGGAAAAACTGTTTTTT
CDR3: CASSRKTGGWEKLFF

V: TRBV28
J: TRBJ2-2
D: NA
size: NA
DNA: TGTGCCAGCAGGACAGTGGCCGGGGAGCTGTTTTTT
CDR3: CASRTVAGELFF

V: TRBV20-1
J: TRBJ2-1
D: NA
size: NA
DNA: TGCAGTGCCGGGGGTAAGGAGCAGTTCTTC
CDR3: CSAGGKEQFF

V: TRBV6-2/TRBV6-3
J: TRBJ2-7
D: TRBD1
size: NA
DNA: TGTGCCAGCAGTAACTTCCAGGGGGCGGACGAGCAGTACTTC
CDR3: CASSNFQGADEQYF

V: TRBV18
J: TRBJ1-5
D: NA
size: NA
DNA: TGTGCCAGCTCACCCGGCAGCAATCAGCCCCAGCATTTT
CDR3: CASSPGSNQPQHF

V: TRBV7-2
J: TRBJ1-5
D: NA
size: few
DNA: TGTGCCAGCAGCCAGGGACATAGCAATCAGCCCCAGCATTTT
CDR3: CASSQGHSNQPQHF

V: TRBV30
J: TRBJ1-2
D: TRBD1
size: few
DNA: TGTGCCTGGAGTGTACGGGCAGGGGGATTAAGGGGCTACACCTTC
CDR3: CAWSVRAGGLRGYTF

V: TRBV28
J: TRBJ2-7
D: NA
size: NA
DNA: TGTGCCAGCAGTCATACTAGCTCCGAGCAGTACTTC
CDR3: CASSHTSSEQYF

V: TRBV4-1
J: TRBJ2-7
D: TRBD1
size: NA
DNA: TGCGCCAGCAGCCAAGAAGAGGACAGGACTTCATCGCAGTACTTC
CDR3: CASSQEEDRTSSQYF

V: TRBV7-2
J: TRBJ2-1
D: NA
size: once
DNA: TGTGCCAGCATGCCCGGGACTCTCTACAATGAGCAGTTCTTC
CDR3: CASMPGTLYNEQFF

V: TRBV28
J: TRBJ1-1
D: NA
size: NA
DNA: TGTGCCAGCAGTTTAAATACAGGGAGGGGCACTGAAGCTTTCTTT
CDR3: CASSLNTGRGTEAFF

V: TRBV2
J: TRBJ2-3
D: TRBD1
size: NA
DNA: TGTGCCAGCAGCCCAGAGGGGGCCGGCACGGGGATAGATACGCAGTATTTT
CDR3: CASSPEGAGTGIDTQYF

V: TRBV10-2
J: TRBJ1-4
D: NA
size: NA
DNA: TGCGCCAGCAGGCCGGCGGGGCTTGGAGAAAAACTGTTTTTT
CDR3: CASRPAGLGEKLFF

V: TRBV3-1/TRBV3-2
J: TRBJ1-1
D: NA
size: NA
DNA: TGTGCCAGCAGCCGCCAAGGTACAGCCCCTTACACTGAAGCTTTCTTT
CDR3: CASSRQGTAPYTEAFF

V: TRBV5-1
J: TRBJ1-5
D: NA
size: NA
DNA: TGCGCCAGCAGCTTGGGGGACACTGCCAATCAGCCCCAGCATTTT
CDR3: CASSLGDTANQPQHF

V: TRBV10-3
J: TRBJ2-2
D: TRBD2
size: NA
DNA: TGTGCCATCAGTGAGTCGGTGACTAGCAATGCCGGGGAGCTGTTTTTT
CDR3: CAISESVTSNAGELFF

V: TRBV28
J: TRBJ2-1
D: TRBD1
size: NA
DNA: TGTGCCAGCAGGCGACCCGGGACAGGAAGCTACAATGAGCAGTTCTTC
CDR3: CASRRPGTGSYNEQFF

V: TRBV7-2
J: TRBJ2-7
D: TRBD2
size: NA
DNA: TGTGCCAGCAGCTTAGACGGGGGGGGACCGTACGAGCAGTACTTC
CDR3: CASSLDGGGPYEQYF

V: TRBV7-9
J: TRBJ2-5
D: TRBD2
size: NA
DNA: TGTGCCAGCAGCTGGACTAGCGGGACTTTGCTCGAGACCCAGTACTTC
CDR3: CASSWTSGTLLETQYF

V: TRBV18
J: TRBJ2-2
D: TRBD2
size: NA
DNA: TGTGCCAGCTCACCATTGCGACTAGCGGGCACCGGGGAGCTGTTTTTT
CDR3: CASSPLRLAGTGELFF

V: TRBV19
J: TRBJ2-1
D: TRBD2
size: NA
DNA: TGTGCCAGTAGTACCGGAGGGCTAGCGGGCCCCCATGAGCAGTTCTTC
CDR3: CASSTGGLAGPHEQFF

V: TRBV5-1
J: TRBJ2-3
D: NA
size: NA
DNA: TGCGCCAGCAGCTTGAGGAACACAGATACGCAGTATTTT
CDR3: CASSLRNTDTQYF

V: TRBV4-1
J: TRBJ2-5
D: NA
size: NA
DNA: TGCGCCAGCAGCCAAGTACGAGGGTTCGCAGAGACCCAGTACTTC
CDR3: CASSQVRGFAETQYF

V: TRBV10-1
J: TRBJ2-1
D: NA
size: once
DNA: TGCGCCAGCAGTGAGGCCGATGAGCAGTTCTTC
CDR3: CASSEADEQFF

V: TRBV20-1
J: TRBJ2-1
D: NA
size: NA
DNA: TGCAGTGCTAGTGCAGAAAATGAGCAGTTCTTC
CDR3: CSASAENEQFF

V: TRBV18
J: TRBJ2-5
D: TRBD1
size: NA
DNA: TGTGCCAGCTCGTACGGGACAGCCCAGGGGACCCAGTACTTC
CDR3: CASSYGTAQGTQYF